This T cell receptor beta chain derives from a study of spatial heterogeneity in lung cancer. Whole-study findings and limits: How many expanded intratumoral alpha and beta TCRs were present tracked the tumor mutation count, which was a count of nonsynonymous mutations.

In its sample, this clonotype was seen many times. Antigen specificity is unknown. Time point specified: sample taken at primary tumor resection. There were 75 or so donors, all of them untreated patients with early-stage non-small cell lung cancer. Whole RNA, which was extracted from tumor, nontumor lung tissue or frozen PBMC, was sequenced without any cell sorting. MiXCR, applied by TCRdb to the 5' RACE reads, yields one record per CDR3 protein. The sample consists of fewer than 7,500 distinct CDR3 sequences, over 10% of them appearing once. CDR3 length: 14 residues. Unmatched junction bases numbered 9, after V lost 4 bases and J lost 6 bases. CDR1 SEHNR and CDR2 FQNEAQ come from the germline V gene (reference sequence).

This specimen was lung tumor tissue, taken at surgery. This clonotype was sampled from a female donor with early-stage non-small cell lung cancer. This sequence joins TRBV7-9 and TRBJ2-7, with TRBD2 matching over 7 bases. Here the CDR3 reads CASSWGGAGIEQYF. The CDR3 DNA follows: TGTGCCAGCAGCTGGGGAGGGGCAGGGATCGAGCAGTACTTC.